The 15 T cell receptor beta chains below were found in one sample sequenced in a study of CD8 T cells in ankylosing spondylitis. MiXCR, applied by TCRdb to the 5' RACE reads, yields one record per CDR3 protein. The sample includes 50,000 to 60,000 distinct CDR3 sequences, 6% to 7.5% of them seen just once. Sequenced sample: blood, either unsorted or a sorted T cell fraction (not recorded which). These receptors all stem from a female donor with ankylosing spondylitis or in good health (not recorded which).

In this sample, this clonotype turned up many times. CDR3 in amino acids: CASSLERGWGTDTQYF. CDR3 DNA: TGCGCCAGCAGCTTGGAGAGGGGATGGGGCACAGATACGCAGTATTTT. The J gene is TRBJ2-3, the V gene TRBV5-1, with D perhaps being TRBD1 or TRBD2 (5 bases each). This CDR3 has 16 amino acids. V lost 0 bases and J 1 base, leaving 12 bases between the germline ends. CDR1 and CDR2 from the germline V gene are SGHRS and YFSETQ.

This clonotype has ten or more counts. The chain recombines TRBV6-2 or TRBV6-3 with TRBJ1-1; maybe TRBD1 (5 bases). This CDR3 has 17 amino acids. V lost 2 bases and J 0 bases, leaving 16 bases between the germline ends. Germline V gene data show CDR1 as MNHEY and CDR2 as SVGEGT. CDR3 sequence (DNA): TGTGCCAGCAGTTACGGTAGGGGCCGCGACCTGAACACTGAAGCTTTCTTT. Its translation is CASSYGRGRDLNTEAFF.

The chain uses TRBV7-9 and TRBJ1-1, with a possible D match to TRBD1 (5 bases). The V gene's germline CDR1 is SEHNR and CDR2 FQNEAQ (reference sequence). The CDR3 loop spans 16 amino acids. Trimming left V 0 bases short and J 3 bases short, with 14 bases between. CDR3 loop: CASSLAGGNRYTEAFF. CDR3 DNA sequence: TGTGCCAGCAGCTTAGCCGGAGGTAACAGGTACACTGAAGCTTTCTTT. Filled out from reference TRBV7-9 and TRBJ1-1, the complete variable domain reads DTGVSQNPRHKITKRGQNVTFRCDPISEHNRLYWYRQTLGQGPEFLTYFQNEAQLEKSRLLSDRFSAERPKGSFSTLEIQRTEQGDSAMYLCASSLAGGNRYTEAFFGQGTRLTVV.

This rearrangement joins TRBV20-1 to TRBJ1-5; D uncertain. The CDR3 length is 12 residues. CDR1 DFQATT and CDR2 SNEGSKA come from the germline V gene (reference sequence). The V end lost 1 base, the J end lost 3 bases, and 4 bases lay between the germline ends. In nucleotides, the CDR3 is TGCAGTGCTAGAGGTCCCAATCAGCCCCAGCATTTT. Amino acid sequence: CSARGPNQPQHF.

The table lists this clonotype with many counts. V gene TRBV25-1 combines with J gene TRBJ1-1; D remains unclear. The CDR3 has 11 residues. The V gene's germline CDR1 is MGHDK and CDR2 SYGVNS. The ends were cut back, 6 bases at V and 4 bases at J, with 6 bases in the middle. CDR3 bases: TGTGCCAGCAGCGGAACCACTGAAGCTTTCTTT. Protein product: CASSGTTEAFF.

In its sample, this clonotype was seen many times. This rearrangement joins TRBV24-1 to TRBJ2-1; TRBD2 matches at 12 bases. Germline-derived CDR1 and CDR2 are KGHDR and SFDVKD. J gave up 7 bases and V 10 bases, and 10 bases lay outside the gene matches. This CDR3 is 15 amino acids long. The CDR3 reads CATGTLAGGENEQFF. CDR3 nucleotides: TGTGCCACTGGTACACTAGCGGGGGGCGAGAATGAGCAGTTCTTC.

This clonotype was seen many times. The rearrangement links TRBV4-1 to TRBJ2-3; 9 nucleotides match TRBD2. Germline trimming cut 2 bases from V and 6 bases from J; bases unmatched to any gene: 12. The CDR3 contains 17 residues. Germline CDR1 MGHRA, CDR2 YSYEKL. The CDR3 DNA sequence: TGCGCCAGCAGCCAAACCCCTCCTAGCGGGGCACACGATACGCAGTATTTT. It codes for CASSQTPPSGAHDTQYF.

Many counts were recorded for this clonotype. The CDR3 sequence: CSGVLGAGGDQPQHF. The DNA of the CDR3 is TGCAGTGGTGTTCTGGGGGCGGGCGGAGATCAGCCCCAGCATTTT. The rearrangement uses TRBV20-1 and TRBJ1-5; maybe TRBD1 (6 bases). The germline gives CDR1 DFQATT, CDR2 SNEGSKA (reference sequence). CDR3 length: 15 residues. Trimming took 7 bases from V and 5 from J, leaving 21 bases between them.

The sample holds many counts of this clonotype. This rearrangement joins TRBV10-3 to TRBJ1-1, with unresolved D. Germline V gene sequence: CDR1 ENHRY, CDR2 SYGVKD. V lost 2 bases and J 4 bases, leaving 11 bases between the germline ends. The length of the CDR3 is 14 residues. The CDR3 sequence: CAISELPSRTEAFF. In DNA, the CDR3 is TGTGCCATCAGTGAGCTGCCTAGTCGCACTGAAGCTTTCTTT.

The chain couples TRBV3-1 to TRBJ2-1; TRBD2 agrees at 8 bases. V shed 11 bases and J 3 bases; nucleotides not matched to a gene: 15. This CDR3 is built from 16 residues. Per germline, CDR1 LGHDT and CDR2 YNNKEL (reference sequence). CDR3 loop: CACTQGGSGDYNEQFF. The CDR3 bases are TGTGCCTGCACCCAAGGGGGTAGCGGGGACTACAATGAGCAGTTCTTC.

This clonotype came up many times. The rearrangement joins TRBV20-1 to TRBJ2-5; D is ambiguous. Trimming left V 7 bases short and J 1 base short, with 4 bases between. CDR1 is DFQATT and CDR2 is SNEGSKA in the germline V gene (reference sequence). The CDR3 is 10 amino acids. The CDR3 nucleotides are TGCAGTGTAGGCCAAGAGACCCAGTACTTC. It yields the protein CSVGQETQYF.

Ten or more counts support this clonotype. The J gene is TRBJ1-1, the V gene TRBV27; D is undetermined. The CDR3 loop spans 15 amino acids. Trimming removed 6 bases at V and 5 bases at J, with 19 bases between. Per germline, CDR1 MNHEY and CDR2 SMNVEV (reference sequence). CDR3 residues: CASSPDQRARTEAFF. In nucleotides, the CDR3 is TGTGCCAGCAGCCCAGATCAAAGGGCCCGGACTGAAGCTTTCTTT.

This clonotype was recorded many times. The chain recombines TRBV5-5 with TRBJ2-7, with 10 bases fitting TRBD1. This CDR3 is 14 amino acids long. With 0 bases clipped from V and 6 bases from J, the junction kept 3 bases outside the gene matches. CDR1 and CDR2 (germline): SGHKS, YYEKEE (reference sequence). The CDR3 nucleotides are TGTGCCAGCAGCTTGGATGGGACAGGGGCCGAGCAGTACGTC. Translated: CASSLDGTGAEQYV.

This clonotype was counted a single time. A read error may be the cause here, since a much bigger clone is one base away. The chain has TRBV18 and TRBJ1-6; D might be TRBD1 (6 bases). This CDR3 has 14 residues. The germline CDR1 and CDR2 sequences are KGHSH and LQKENI. CDR3 amino acids: CAGSLGQNNSPLHF. In DNA, the CDR3 is TGTGCCGGCTCACTCGGACAGAATAATTCACCCCTCCACTTT.

This clonotype was recorded many times. V gene TRBV5-1 combines with J gene TRBJ2-5; D uncertain. Looked up from germline, CDR1 is SGHRS and CDR2 is YFSETQ. The CDR3 is made up of 13 amino acids. V was cut by 0 bases and J by 3 bases, with 6 bases left in between. The CDR3 coding sequence is TGCGCCAGCAGCTTGGACAGAGAAGAGACCCAGTACTTC. This codes for CASSLDREETQYF.